This record looks at one T cell receptor (beta chain) sequence and its context. Antigen: not known. The sample comes from a study of cytomegalovirus exposure and HLA in healthy donors. Study information: There were about 85 million unique TCRs (from HLA-typed donors) in an early data release. Notes on the study in general: The study found most TCR sequences rare, yet found some public TCRs in many donors. Researchers counted approximately 160 TCR beta chains as cytomegalovirus-associated. Further analysis, carried out later, found HLA-associated TCR beta chains more clonally expanded than equally common other chains.

The PCR used 60 Vbeta and 13 Jbeta primers. Profiled with immunoSEQ multiplex PCR; TCRdb holds only in-frame clones, not every one. The data show just over 150,000 clones, approximately 81% seen once. The CDR3 is 16 amino acids. The ends were cut back, 6 bases at V and 0 bases at J, with 14 bases in the middle. The germline gives CDR1 MNHEY, CDR2 SMNVEV (reference sequence). The material sequenced was PBMCs. This chain links TRBV27 with TRBJ2-2, with D possibly TRBD1 on 6 matching bases. This receptor was identified in a woman aged 18 to 35 in good health and CMV-seronegative. The CDR3 DNA is TGTGCCAGCAGAACAGGGTGGGGCTCGAACACCGGGGAGCTGTTTTTT. Amino acid sequence: CASRTGWGSNTGELFF.